Following are 15 T cell receptor beta chains from one sample sequenced in a study of cytomegalovirus exposure and HLA in healthy donors. Amplification used 60 Vbeta primers and 13 Jbeta primers. Generated by immunoSEQ multiplex PCR, the TCRdb table keeps only in-frame clones and is missing some. The profile covers under 200,000 clones, with 60% to 85% appearing a single time and approximately 2.3% taken by the ten largest. Sequenced input: PBMCs. These receptors were obtained from a man in his forties or fifties in good health and CMV-seropositive.

The chain is built from TRBV7-8 and TRBJ2-5, with 7 positions matching TRBD1. With V trimmed by 3 bases and J by 4 bases, 5 bases remained unmatched. The CDR3 is 14 amino acids. Germline lookup yields CDR1 SGHVS and CDR2 FQNEAQ. In nucleotides, the CDR3 is TGTGCCAGCAGCTTCGACAGGGCTGGAGAGACCCAGTACTTC. Its protein is CASSFDRAGETQYF.

Regarding this clone: One end of the junction varies from germline; a read error may be responsible. This chain joins TRBV6-1 and TRBJ1-2; perhaps TRBD1 as D (5 bases). The CDR3 sequence is 13 residues long. The germline V gene has CDR1 MNHNS and CDR2 SASEGT. The CDR3 reads CAGSDTGVYGYTF. CDR3 coding DNA: TGTGCCGGCAGCGATACAGGAGTCTATGGCTACACCTTC.

This chain links TRBV7-2 with TRBJ1-2; D is perhaps TRBD1 (5 bases). V was pared by 0 bases and J by 5 bases, with 10 bases between. This CDR3 region has 14 residues. CDR1 and CDR2 from the germline V gene are SGHTA and FQGNSA. Written as DNA, the CDR3 is TGTGCCAGCAGCTTAGCCTTGACAGTTTATGGCTACACCTTC. It yields the protein CASSLALTVYGYTF.

The chain links TRBV19 to TRBJ1-2; TRBD1 agrees at 7 bases. This CDR3 is built from 13 residues. Per the germline V gene, CDR1 is LNHDA and CDR2 is SQIVND (reference sequence). Trimming cost V 5 bases and J 12 bases; bases outside gene matches: 12. The CDR3 reads CASSEGALRIDTF. The CDR3 nucleotides read TGTGCCAGTAGTGAGGGGGCGCTTCGAATTGACACCTTC.

The rearrangement joins TRBV7-2 to TRBJ2-3, with D possibly being TRBD2 (5 bases). This CDR3 region has 12 residues. The germline gives CDR1 SGHTA, CDR2 FQGNSA. Trimming left V 7 bases short and J 3 bases short, with 8 bases between. This CDR3 reads CASNSGTDTQYF. DNA for the CDR3: TGTGCCAGCAACTCGGGGACAGATACGCAGTATTTT.

The table lists this clone with a count of one. In DNA, the CDR3 is TGTGCCAGCAGCCTCGGGACAGCCTTCGATACGCAGTATTTT. It is translated as CASSLGTAFDTQYF. The rearrangement uses TRBV7-2 and TRBJ2-3, with 7 bases matching TRBD1. J was trimmed by 6 bases and V by 5 bases; bases with no gene match: 8. This CDR3 has 14 amino acids. From germline, CDR1 is SGHTA and CDR2 FQGNSA.

V usage is TRBV2 and J usage is TRBJ1-1; D may be TRBD1 (6 bases). With 2 bases removed from V and 2 bases from J, the gap between germline ends came to 18 bases. The CDR3 runs to 17 residues. Per germline, CDR1 SNHLY and CDR2 FYNNEI. The CDR3 protein is CASSELETGAFNTEAFF. For the CDR3, the DNA is TGTGCCAGCAGTGAACTCGAGACAGGCGCCTTCAACACTGAAGCTTTCTTT.

The CDR3: CASGPNYEQFF. CDR3 DNA: TGTGCTAGTGGGCCTAATTATGAGCAGTTCTTC. The chain links TRBV12-5 to TRBJ2-1; D is unclear. This CDR3 comprises 11 residues. Germline CDR1 reads LGHNT; CDR2 reads FRNRAP. V was shortened by 6 bases and J by 8 bases, with 8 bases between the two germline ends.

CDR3 DNA sequence: TGTGCCAGCAGCTTAGAGGGGGCGCGGACCGGGGAGCTGTTTTTT. Its protein is CASSLEGARTGELFF. The gene calls are TRBV7-2 and TRBJ2-2; 7 bases line up with TRBD1. The CDR3 is 15 amino acids. The trim removed 1 base at V and 5 bases at J, leaving 4 bases unmatched. Germline values: CDR1 SGHTA, CDR2 FQGNSA.

The rearrangement links TRBV9 to TRBJ1-4; 9 bases fit TRBD1. Trimming at V came to 3 bases and at J to 6 bases, leaving 6 bases not matched to a gene. The CDR3 has 15 amino acids. Germline V gene data show CDR1 as SGDLS and CDR2 as YYNGEE. This CDR3 reads CASSAHRGLDEKLFF. The CDR3 DNA reads TGTGCCAGCAGCGCCCACAGGGGGCTTGATGAAAAACTGTTTTTT.

This chain links TRBV7-2 with TRBJ1-2; TRBD1 agrees at 9 bases. Germline lookup yields CDR1 SGHTA and CDR2 FQGNSA. J lost 6 bases, V lost 4 bases, and 12 bases had no gene match. The length of the CDR3 is 16 residues. CDR3 amino acids: CASSYYPRTGEDGYTF. The DNA for the CDR3 is TGTGCCAGCAGCTACTACCCGAGGACAGGGGAGGATGGCTACACCTTC.

This chain joins TRBV7-3 and TRBJ1-3; 8 bases fit TRBD1. The V gene's germline CDR1 is SGHTA and CDR2 FQGTGA. The CDR3 runs 16 residues. V was pared by 3 bases and J by 2 bases, with 6 bases of the junction left unmatched. The CDR3 region is CASSFPGQGPGNTIYF. The CDR3 DNA reads as TGTGCCAGCAGCTTCCCTGGACAGGGCCCTGGAAACACCATATATTTT.

This clone was seen a few times. The rearrangement links TRBV6-1 to TRBJ1-2; no clear D gene. Trimming took off 4 bases at V and 7 bases at J, with 4 bases between the two ends. Germline CDR1 is MNHNS and CDR2 is SASEGT. The length of the CDR3 is 10 residues. CDR3 DNA sequence: TGTGCCAGCAGTGGCAGTGGCTACACCTTC. It translates to CASSGSGYTF.

V and J are TRBV25-1 and TRBJ1-2; 7 bases align to TRBD1. There are 16 residues in the CDR3. After removal of 2 bases from V and 4 bases from J, the junction contained 10 bases not matched to a gene. Germline CDR1 is MGHDK and CDR2 is SYGVNS. The CDR3 DNA sequence: TGTGCCAGCAGTGAACGACAGGGTAGGGACATCTATGGCTACACCTTC. Translating it yields CASSERQGRDIYGYTF.

The gene calls are TRBV9 and TRBJ2-5, with unresolved D. The CDR3 contains 13 residues. Trimming shortened V by 0 bases and J by 5 bases, and 8 bases separated the two germline ends. Per the germline V gene, CDR1 is SGDLS and CDR2 is YYNGEE. The CDR3 is CASSVALSETQYF. The CDR3 nucleotides are TGTGCCAGCAGCGTAGCACTTAGTGAGACCCAGTACTTC.